The table lists the clone carrying this T cell receptor beta chain with a few counts. Its antigen is unknown. Between the trimmed V and J ends, which lost 6 bases and 3 bases, there was a span of 24 bases. CDR1 and CDR2 from the germline V gene are MNHEY and SVGEGT. The CDR3 is made up of 17 amino acids. This sample is part of a study of T cell repertoires in cytomegalovirus infection. At the level of the study: Recently identified HLA-C-restricted and well-studied HLA-B-restricted CMV epitopes were used. Carrying CMV and the relevant HLA type showed in public TCR beta signatures.

TCRdb reprocessed the reads via MiXCR and lists one record per CDR3 protein. The data contain hundreds of thousands of distinct CDR3 sequences, around 31% of them singletons. Study-level results: In two of eight donors, the top clonotype was HLA-C-restricted CMV-specific. The study identified carriers of CMV plus the relevant HLA from cumulative public TCR beta family frequency.

The TCR was taken from a human donor in good health (CMV status not recorded). Some clones in this sample may be carry-over from other donors' samples. V is TRBV6-2 or TRBV6-3 and J is TRBJ2-7; unclear D gene. The source material was cultured PBMCs, sampled from culture after CMV antigen stimulation. This chain's CDR3 is CASRHENLIDLFYEQYF. CDR3 in DNA: TGTGCCAGCAGACACGAAAATCTTATAGACTTGTTCTACGAGCAGTACTTC.